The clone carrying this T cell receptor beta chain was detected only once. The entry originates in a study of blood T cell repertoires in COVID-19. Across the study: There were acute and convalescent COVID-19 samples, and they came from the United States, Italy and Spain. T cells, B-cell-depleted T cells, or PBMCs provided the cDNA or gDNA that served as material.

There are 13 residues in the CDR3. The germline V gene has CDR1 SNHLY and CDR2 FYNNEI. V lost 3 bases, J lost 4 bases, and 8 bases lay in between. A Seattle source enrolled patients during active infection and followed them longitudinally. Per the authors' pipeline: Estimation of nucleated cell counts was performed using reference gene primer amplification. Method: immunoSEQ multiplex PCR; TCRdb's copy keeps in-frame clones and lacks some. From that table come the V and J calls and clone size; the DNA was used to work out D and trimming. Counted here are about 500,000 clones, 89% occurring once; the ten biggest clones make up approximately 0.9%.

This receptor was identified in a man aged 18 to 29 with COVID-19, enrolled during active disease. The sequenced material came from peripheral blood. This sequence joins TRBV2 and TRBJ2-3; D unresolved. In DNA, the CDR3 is TGTGCCAGCAGTGACGCAGGATCAGATACGCAGTATTTT. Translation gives CASSDAGSDTQYF. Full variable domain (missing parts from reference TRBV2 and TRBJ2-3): EPEVTQTPSHQVTQMGQEVILRCVPISNHLYFYWYRQILGQKVEFLVSFYNNEISEKSEIFDDQFSVERPDGSNFTLKIRSTKLEDSAMYFCASSDAGSDTQYFGPGTRLTVL.